The source of this T cell receptor beta chain is a study of T cells in Graves' hyperthyroidism and ophthalmopathy. General study results and limits: Peripheral blood also featured most of the thyroid clonotypes expanded above 0.001.

Regarding this clonotype: The antigen is undetermined.

TCR beta CDR3 sequences were amplified from RNA transcripts. The primer set for the first-round RT-PCR of the TCR CDR3 was HTBI. One entry per CDR3 protein, called by TCRdb with MiXCR from the multiplex PCR reads. Altogether approximately 590,000 distinct CDR3 sequences are present, more than 15% being singletons, with the ten largest covering under 7.5%. The CDR3 spans 16 residues. Looked up from germline, CDR1 is SGHRS and CDR2 is YFSETQ. J was trimmed by 3 bases and V by 4 bases; bases with no gene match: 10. The genes are TRBV5-1 and TRBJ2-7, with 10 nucleotides matching TRBD2. The sequence derives from a woman aged 25 to 39 with Graves' hyperthyroidism. Sequenced sample: blood. CDR3 in amino acids: CASSTSSGRLLYEQYF. CDR3 in DNA: TGCGCCAGCAGCACCTCTAGCGGGAGACTCCTCTACGAGCAGTACTTC. The entire variable domain, with the rest obtained from reference TRBV5-1 and TRBJ2-7, is as follows: KAGVTQTPRYLIKTRGQQVTLSCSPISGHRSVSWYQQTPGQGLQFLFEYFSETQRNKGNFPGRFSGRQFSNSRSEMNVSTLELGDSALYLCASSTSSGRLLYEQYFGPGTRLTVT.